The entry below gives a single T cell receptor (beta chain) sequence along with its context. The sample is drawn from a study of cytomegalovirus exposure and HLA in healthy donors. PCR employed 60 Vbeta and 13 Jbeta primers. Clones were read by immunoSEQ multiplex PCR, and TCRdb kept only the in-frame ones, dropping some. The sample yields 100,000 or so clones, 65% to 85% seen once. This CDR3 has 13 residues. V gave up 3 bases and J gave up 8 bases, with 13 bases separating them. CDR1 and CDR2 from the germline V gene are LNHDA and SQIVND (reference sequence). The chain carries TRBV19 and TRBJ1-1; possibly TRBD1 for D (6 bases). This TCR derives from a man aged 18 to 30 in good health and CMV-seronegative. Sequences were obtained from PBMCs. CDR3 DNA: TGTGCCAGTAGTATTGAGGGGGAGAGAGAAGCTTTCTTT. Residues: CASSIEGEREAFF.